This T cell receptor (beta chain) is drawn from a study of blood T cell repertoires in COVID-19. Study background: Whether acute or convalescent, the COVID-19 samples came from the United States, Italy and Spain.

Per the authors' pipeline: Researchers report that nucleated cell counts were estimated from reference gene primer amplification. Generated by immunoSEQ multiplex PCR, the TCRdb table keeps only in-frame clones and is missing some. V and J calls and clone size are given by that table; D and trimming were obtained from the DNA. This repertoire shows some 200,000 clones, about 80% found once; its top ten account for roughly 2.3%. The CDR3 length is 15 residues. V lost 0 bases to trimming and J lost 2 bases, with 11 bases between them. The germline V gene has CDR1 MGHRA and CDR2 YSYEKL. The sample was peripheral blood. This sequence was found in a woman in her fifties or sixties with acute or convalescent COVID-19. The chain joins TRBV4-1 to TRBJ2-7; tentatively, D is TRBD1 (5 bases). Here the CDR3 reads CASSQDWPGPYEQYF. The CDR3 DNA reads TGCGCCAGCAGCCAAGATTGGCCAGGGCCCTACGAGCAGTACTTC.